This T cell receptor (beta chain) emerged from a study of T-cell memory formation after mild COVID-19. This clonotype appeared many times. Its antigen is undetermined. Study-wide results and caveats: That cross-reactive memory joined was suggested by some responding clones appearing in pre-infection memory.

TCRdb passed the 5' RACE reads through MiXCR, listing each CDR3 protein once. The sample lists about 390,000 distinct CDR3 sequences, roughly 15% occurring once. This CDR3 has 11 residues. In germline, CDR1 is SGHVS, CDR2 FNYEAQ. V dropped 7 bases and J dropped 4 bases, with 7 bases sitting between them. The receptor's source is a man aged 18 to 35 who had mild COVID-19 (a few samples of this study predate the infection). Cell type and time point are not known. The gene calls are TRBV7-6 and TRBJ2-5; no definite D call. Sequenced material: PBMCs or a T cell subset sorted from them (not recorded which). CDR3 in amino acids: CASTEGETQYF. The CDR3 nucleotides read TGTGCCAGCACGGAAGGAGAGACCCAGTACTTC.